This record concerns one TCR beta chain sequence. Its antigen remains undetermined. There are no base qualities to consult, and no much larger clone falls within one base. This sample was taken from a study of blood T cells in healthy people across ages (dated by TCRdb to the mid-2010s). For the wider study: In model experiments, template switching captured about one uniquely barcoded TCR beta cDNA molecule for every two T cells. The donors were split into four age groups: young (average 16 years), middle-aged (about 40), aged (more than 55) and long-lived (under 85). For two donors (one aged 18 to 30 and one aged 80 or older), the study analyzed two additional independent replicas of 1 million unique cDNA reads from the same blood draw. Donors of different ages were randomly distributed across sequencing lanes to avoid experimental bias. Using deep sequencing normalized with unique cDNA molecular identifiers, the study measured how TCR beta repertoire diversity changes with age. Study-wide conclusions, independent of this receptor: As age increased, observed TCR beta diversity per million T cells dropped in a roughly linear way, and a significant reduction was already evident by age approximately 40. Because profiling used bulk unsorted PBMCs, naive and antigen-experienced compartments could not be compared conclusively. Estimates of total diversity based on one million sequenced T cells were considered lower bounds and underestimates. Observed TCR beta diversity correlated strongly with the percentage of naive T cells measured by flow cytometry. Compared with the aged group, the long-lived group had more naive CD4+ T cells, fewer expanded clones and increased TCR diversity, a pattern suggesting age selection. The CMV infection status of donors was not known, potentially confounding age-related changes in expanded clonotypes.

Systemically healthy Caucasian individuals from Russia, some 36 in total and aged about 6 to 90 years, were included as donors. Ten milliliters of peripheral blood were drawn from each donor into EDTA-treated Vacutainer tubes. Ficoll-Paque density-gradient centrifugation was used to isolate PBMCs, with at least 7 million obtained per sample. Trizol reagent was used to extract total RNA from PBMCs, with at least 5 micrograms per sample. For every donor, an aliquot of PBMCs went through flow cytometry to measure the percentages of naive CD45RAhigh/CD27high T cells. The library was generated by 5' RACE. The second PCR ran for about 6 to 11 cycles and used a J-beta primer mix along with a sample-barcoded 5' primer. A unique molecular identifier was introduced onto each TCR beta cDNA molecule by a template-switch 5' adaptor carrying 12 random nucleotides. Each sample yielded at least 3 million CDR3-containing paired-end reads. All of the RNA was converted into first-strand cDNA using the Mint cDNA synthesis kit, with a TRBC-specific oligonucleotide serving as the primer. All cDNA was treated with uracil-DNA glycosylase and then went through a first 18-cycle PCR with the universal primers M1SS and BC2_uni_R. On the authors' methods: Normalization of each sample was performed by random selection of 1 million high-quality reads, each carrying a distinct molecular identifier. Reads with shared molecular identifiers were discarded instead of being binned into consensus sequences. MiTCR, with a Q25 quality threshold and the strictest error-elimination algorithm, was used for CDR3 identification, clonotype clustering and error correction. A nonparametric unseen species model with Euler transformation was used to estimate a lower bound on total TCR beta diversity. TCRdb redid the processing of the public reads, applying fastp at Q25 and MiXCR, and retained in-frame beta chains. Under each unique CDR3 protein, matching rows form one entry showing the most common genes and DNA. Clone size and V and J calls follow TCRdb, not the original study. For this sample there are approximately 2,000,000 distinct CDR3 sequences; around 42% appear just once. Clones ranked in the top ten supply 23% of the sample.

The TCR comes from a human donor in good health. The sequenced sample consisted of blood.

The nucleotide sequence is given as TGTGCCAGCAGTTTGGGTGGGGGGGGGCATCCAGAGACCCAGTACTTC. Translated, this is CASSLGGGGHPETQYF. The chain was built from TRBV27 and TRBJ2-5; matching of 7 bases hints at TRBD2 as the D gene. The CDR3 numbers 16 residues from cysteine through phenylalanine. CDR3 DNA is the only sequence kept; it has 48 bases, read in frame from the first base. CDR1 and CDR2, looked up from the germline V gene (reference sequence), are MNHEY and SMNVEV. The V and J ends are trimmed by 3 bases and 4 bases, leaving 18 bases between them.